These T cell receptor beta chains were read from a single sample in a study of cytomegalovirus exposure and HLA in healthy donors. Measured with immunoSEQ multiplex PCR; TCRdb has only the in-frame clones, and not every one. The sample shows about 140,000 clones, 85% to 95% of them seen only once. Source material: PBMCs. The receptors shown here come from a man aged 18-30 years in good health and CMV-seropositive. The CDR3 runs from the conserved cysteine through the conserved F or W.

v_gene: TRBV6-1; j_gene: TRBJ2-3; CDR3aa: CASSESGISTDTQYF
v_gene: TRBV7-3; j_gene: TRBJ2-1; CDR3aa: CASSPTGTSGSLPYNEQFF
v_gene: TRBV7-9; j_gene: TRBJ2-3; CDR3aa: CASSLRREGGTDTQYF
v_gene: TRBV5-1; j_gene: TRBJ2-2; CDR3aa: CASSSGRRNTGELFF
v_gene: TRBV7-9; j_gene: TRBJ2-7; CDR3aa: CASSPPYASGSYEQYF
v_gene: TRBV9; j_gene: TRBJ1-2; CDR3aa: CASSLRDRGPNYGYTF
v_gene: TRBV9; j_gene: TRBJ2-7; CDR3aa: CASSVDAGRSYEQYF
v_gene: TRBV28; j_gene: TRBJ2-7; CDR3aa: CASSPQGAGLFYEQYF
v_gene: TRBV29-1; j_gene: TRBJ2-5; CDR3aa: CSVTTGGFQETQYF
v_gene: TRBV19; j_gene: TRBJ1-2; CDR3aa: CASSTPGGYYGYTF
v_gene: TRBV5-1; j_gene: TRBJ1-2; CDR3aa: CASSLARGRGYTF
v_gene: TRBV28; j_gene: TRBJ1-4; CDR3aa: CASSSGQGNEKLFF
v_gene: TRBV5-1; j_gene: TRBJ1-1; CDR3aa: CASSLAAVEDTEAFF
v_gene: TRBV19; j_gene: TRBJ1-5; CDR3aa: CASKGDQPQHF
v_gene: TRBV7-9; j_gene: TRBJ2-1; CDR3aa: CASSLGSPEQFF
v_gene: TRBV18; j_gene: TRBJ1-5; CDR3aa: CASSLGQGIGQPQHF
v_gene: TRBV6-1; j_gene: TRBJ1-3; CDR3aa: CASRTGGRSGNTIYF
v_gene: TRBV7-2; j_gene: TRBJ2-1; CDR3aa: CASSLSRDSYNEQFF
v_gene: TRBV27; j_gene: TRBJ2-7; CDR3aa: CASSLRGGQGAYEQYF
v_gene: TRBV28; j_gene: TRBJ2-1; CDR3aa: CASSPAEEGYNEQFF
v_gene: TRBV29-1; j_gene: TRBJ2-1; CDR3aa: CSGVGGRQVDEQFF
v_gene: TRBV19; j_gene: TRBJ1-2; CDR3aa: CASSHRDSNYGYTF
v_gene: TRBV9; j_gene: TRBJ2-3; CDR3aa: CASSVVGGRATDTQYF
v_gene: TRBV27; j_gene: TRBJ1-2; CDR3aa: CASSLWGQGGGYTF
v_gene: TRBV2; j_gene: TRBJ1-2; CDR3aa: CASSADRSLSYGYTF
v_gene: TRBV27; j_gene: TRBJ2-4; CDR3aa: CASSFSGRGGARLAKNIQYF
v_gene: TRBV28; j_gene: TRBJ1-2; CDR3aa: CASTVEGHGAYTF
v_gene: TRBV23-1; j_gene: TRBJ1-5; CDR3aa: CASSRRRVSNQPQHF